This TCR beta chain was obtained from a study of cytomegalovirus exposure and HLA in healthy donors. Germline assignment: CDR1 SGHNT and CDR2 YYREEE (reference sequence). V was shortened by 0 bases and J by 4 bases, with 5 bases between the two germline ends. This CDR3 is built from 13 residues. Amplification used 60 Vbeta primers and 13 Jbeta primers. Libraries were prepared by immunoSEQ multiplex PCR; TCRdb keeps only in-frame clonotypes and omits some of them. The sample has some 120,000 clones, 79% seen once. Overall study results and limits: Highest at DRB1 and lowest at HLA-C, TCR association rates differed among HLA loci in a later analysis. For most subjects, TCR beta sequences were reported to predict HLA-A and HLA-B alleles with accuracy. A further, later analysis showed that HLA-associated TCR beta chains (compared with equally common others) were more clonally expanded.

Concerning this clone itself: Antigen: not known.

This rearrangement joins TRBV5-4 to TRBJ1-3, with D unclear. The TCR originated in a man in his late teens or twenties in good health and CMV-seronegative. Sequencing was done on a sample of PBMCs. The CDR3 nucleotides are TGTGCCAGCAGCTTGGCAACAGGAAACACCATATATTTT. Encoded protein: CASSLATGNTIYF.